The 15 T cell receptor beta chains below were found in one sample sequenced in a study of T-cell memory formation after mild COVID-19. TCRdb fed the 5' RACE reads into MiXCR, producing one record per CDR3 protein. This sample has approximately 150,000 distinct CDR3 sequences, with 15% to 20% found just once. Sample: PBMCs or a T cell subset sorted from them (not recorded which). These TCRs come from an adult woman who had mild COVID-19 (a few samples of this study predate the infection). Cell type and time point are not known.

Only a few counts were recorded for this clonotype. This chain uses TRBV6-6 with TRBJ1-6; no clear D gene. This CDR3 contains 15 residues. Germline CDR1 is MNHNY and CDR2 is SVGAGI (reference sequence). V was cut by 4 bases and J by 9 bases, with 16 bases left in between. The CDR3 spells CASSFPFELGSPLHF. The CDR3 DNA reads TGTGCCAGCAGTTTCCCATTCGAATTGGGTTCACCCCTCCACTTT.

This clonotype was found a few times. V gene TRBV11-2 combines with J gene TRBJ2-1; TRBD2 is a possible D gene (5 bases). The V gene lost 4 bases and the J gene lost 7 bases, with 14 bases spanning the gap. CDR3 length: 14 amino acids. Germline assignment: CDR1 SGHAT and CDR2 FQNNGV. CDR3 nucleotides: TGTGCCAGCAGCTCCGGGGATCCTTTGAATGAGCAGTTCTTC. Translation gives CASSSGDPLNEQFF.

This rearrangement joins TRBV25-1 to TRBJ2-3; D is unclear. V lost 4 bases, J lost 4 bases, and 15 bases lay in between. This CDR3 region has 15 residues. CDR1 is MGHDK and CDR2 is SYGVNS in the germline V gene. The CDR3 DNA follows: TGTGCCAGCAGTGCCAATGCGTTGGTAGCAGATACGCAGTATTTT. The encoded protein is CASSANALVADTQYF.

This clonotype was seen a few times. The rearrangement links TRBV24-1 to TRBJ1-5; D may be TRBD1 (6 bases). Trimming took off 4 bases at V and 3 bases at J, with 9 bases between the two ends. CDR1 and CDR2 from the germline V gene are KGHDR and SFDVKD. The CDR3 is 14 amino acids. In DNA form, the CDR3 reads TGTGCCACCAGTGAGGGGGGCCTCAATCAGCCCCAGCATTTT. The encoded protein is CATSEGGLNQPQHF.

The chain couples TRBV12-3 or TRBV12-4 to TRBJ2-7, with a tentative D call TRBD2 (5 bases). This CDR3 is 13 amino acids long. V lost 0 bases and J 5 bases, leaving 8 bases between the germline ends. CDR3 in amino acids: CASSLAGVHEQYF. The CDR3 DNA sequence: TGTGCCAGCAGTTTAGCGGGAGTCCACGAGCAGTACTTC.

This clonotype came up a few times. The V call is TRBV10-3, the J call TRBJ2-7; no clear D gene. The CDR3 is 12 residues long. Germline assignment: CDR1 ENHRY and CDR2 SYGVKD. V dropped 3 bases and J dropped 6 bases, with 9 bases sitting between them. The CDR3 is CAISDRRGEQYF. CDR3 coding DNA: TGTGCCATCAGTGACCGGCGCGGCGAGCAGTACTTC.

This clonotype has only a few counts. CDR3 DNA sequence: TGTGCCACCAGTGATGGCGTCTCAGTTGGCACAGATACGCAGTATTTT. Its protein product is CATSDGVSVGTDTQYF. The rearrangement joins TRBV24-1 to TRBJ2-3; D is undetermined. The CDR3 length is 16 residues. Trimming left V 3 bases short and J 1 base short, with 13 bases between. From germline, CDR1 is KGHDR and CDR2 SFDVKD.

This clonotype has more than one count but fewer than ten. The chain joins TRBV18 to TRBJ2-1; 7 bases line up with TRBD1. Germline V gives CDR1 KGHSH, CDR2 LQKENI. The ends lost 2 bases at V and 9 bases at J; junction bases unmatched: 4. The length of the CDR3 is 13 residues. The CDR3 protein is CASSPRDSSEQFF. The CDR3 nucleotides read TGTGCCAGCTCACCAAGGGACAGCAGTGAGCAGTTCTTC.

The rearrangement uses TRBV27 and TRBJ1-1; D gene uncertain. The CDR3 length is 14 residues. V lost 4 bases, J lost 3 bases, and 12 bases lay in between. Germline V gives CDR1 MNHEY, CDR2 SMNVEV (reference sequence). As DNA, the CDR3 is TGTGCCAGCAGTTCGCAGTTCCGGGACACTGAAGCTTTCTTT. Encoded protein: CASSSQFRDTEAFF.

There are a few counts of this clonotype. This rearrangement joins TRBV10-3 to TRBJ1-2; D is ambiguous. In germline, CDR1 is ENHRY, CDR2 SYGVKD. V lost 7 bases to trimming and J lost 4 bases, with 19 bases between them. The CDR3 extends over 15 amino acids. The CDR3 bases are TGTGCCATCAACCCAACCCCACAAGCCGCCTATGGCTACACCTTC. Residues: CAINPTPQAAYGYTF.

The chain uses TRBV19 and TRBJ1-2, with a weak D call TRBD1 (5 bases). This CDR3 has 14 amino acids. Germline CDR1 LNHDA, CDR2 SQIVND (reference sequence). Between the trimmed V and J ends, which lost 9 bases and 4 bases, there was a span of 18 bases. CDR3 sequence (DNA): TGTGCCAGAGGGGCAGAGCCCCTCGGCTATGGCTACACCTTC. Translated, it gives CARGAEPLGYGYTF. The full variable domain, completed using reference TRBV19 and TRBJ1-2, is DGGITQSPKYLFRKEGQNVTLSCEQNLNHDAMYWYRQDPGQGLRLIYYSQIVNDFQKGDIAEGYSVSREKKESFPLTVTSAQKNPTAFYLCARGAEPLGYGYTFGSGTRLTVV.

This clonotype was seen more than once but under ten times. The CDR3 DNA follows: TGTGCCAGCTCAGGCTCCTACGAGCAGTACTTC. Residues: CASSGSYEQYF. This chain uses TRBV18 with TRBJ2-7; unclear D gene. Germline lookup yields CDR1 KGHSH and CDR2 LQKENI. The CDR3 consists of 11 residues. V dropped 5 bases and J dropped 0 bases, with 2 bases sitting between them. Full variable domain (remainder filled in from reference TRBV18 and TRBJ2-7): NAGVMQNPRHLVRRRGQEARLRCSPMKGHSHVYWYRQLPEEGLKFMVYLQKENIIDESGMPKERFSAEFPKEGPSILRIQQVVRGDSAAYFCASSGSYEQYFGPGTRLTVT.

The chain uses TRBV20-1 and TRBJ2-4; 16 bases agree with TRBD2. CDR1 is DFQATT, CDR2 SNEGSKA, per germline (reference sequence). The CDR3 sequence is 21 residues long. Unmatched junction bases numbered 16, after V lost 4 bases and J lost 1 base. The CDR3 spells CSAILLSGTSGRDSAKNIQYF. As DNA, the CDR3 is TGCAGTGCTATTCTTCTTTCCGGGACTAGCGGGAGGGACTCGGCCAAAAACATTCAGTACTTC.

The rearrangement links TRBV19 to TRBJ1-4; TRBD1 matches 7 bases. The ends lost 1 base at V and 5 bases at J; junction bases unmatched: 10. Germline V lookup: CDR1 LNHDA, CDR2 SQIVND (reference sequence). The length of the CDR3 is 17 residues. The CDR3 sequence: CASSIAARGASNEKLFF. The CDR3 DNA reads as TGTGCCAGTAGTATAGCTGCCAGGGGGGCGTCGAATGAAAAACTGTTTTTT.

J is TRBJ2-5 and V is TRBV5-1; 8 nucleotides match TRBD1. Germline assignment: CDR1 SGHRS and CDR2 YFSETQ. This CDR3 has 15 residues. V shed 0 bases, J shed 7 bases, and the junction held 8 bases outside the gene matches. As DNA, the CDR3 is TGCGCCAGCAGCTTGGTTGGCGCAGGGGGCGGGACCCAGTACTTC. It is translated as CASSLVGAGGGTQYF.